This T cell receptor beta chain originates from a study of shared clonotypes between healthy human individuals. Selected positively for CCR7 and CD45RO-negative, naive CD8 cells excluded terminally differentiated effector memory CD45RA+ cells. Per the original methods: Filtering of immunoSEQ junctional sequences could not match full-length read filtering. Profiling relied on immunoSEQ multiplex PCR, and the TCRdb table lists in-frame clones only, not all of them. V and J calls and clone size are those listed in that table; D and trimming were worked out from the DNA. The table includes 750,000 to 1,000,000 clones, 90% to 95% detected once. J was trimmed by 3 bases and V by 0 bases; bases with no gene match: 14. In germline, CDR1 is MGHRA, CDR2 YSYEKL. This CDR3 has 19 amino acids.

The rearrangement joins TRBV4-1 to TRBJ2-7, with 10 bases matching TRBD1. Sequencing was done on a sample of naive CD8+ T cells sorted from blood. The clonotype was recovered from a young man in good health. The CDR3 nucleotides are TGCGCCAGCAGCCAAGATAGCCTCGGGACAGGGGTGACGAACTACGAGCAGTACTTC. This sequence encodes CASSQDSLGTGVTNYEQYF.